This TCR beta chain was found in a study of chemoradiotherapy in HPV16-positive cancers (dated 2022 in TCRdb). As for the study more broadly: Candidate HPV-specific T-cell clones and common TCR motifs were defined by functional T-cell assays performed on cells from two HPV16-positive patients. The study set out to ask whether T-cell immunity against the HPV oncoproteins E6 and E7 changes over the course of chemoradiotherapy and whether that immunity affects survival. The candidate HPV-specific TCRs and motifs were subsequently tracked in TCR repertoires obtained from some 80 patients with HPV-related cancers.

Details on this clone: No cognate antigen has been identified for it. The input lacks base qualities; no much larger clone sits a single base away.

Repertoires were sampled repeatedly over the course of chemoradiotherapy so that clonal expansion in the tumor microenvironment could be followed. The library was obtained by the immunoSEQ multiplex PCR assay. In TCRdb, the immuneACCESS table is reduced to in-frame sequences with V and J assigned. These tables do not hold every clone; where another copy was compared, an unresolved V gene accounts for under half, and the others remain unexplained. The sample table contains fewer than 40,000 clones; only one count was recorded for roughly 90% of them. 3% to 4.5% of the sample lies in the top ten. What the research found in general, with its limitations: In HPV16-positive patients, expansion of HPV-responsive T cells during chemoradiotherapy was found to be associated with improved recurrence-free survival. Only two HPV16-positive patients were used to derive the functional definition of HPV-specific T cells, and the survival association was reported for HPV16-positive patients. Expansion of candidate HPV-specific clones and E7-related TCR motifs was observed in the tumor microenvironment during treatment, whereas no such expansion was observed for non-HPV-specific T cells.

This specimen consisted of blood, obtained from a patient who underwent chemoradiotherapy. The receptor was isolated from a human donor with HPV-associated anogenital cancer.

The DNA reads as follows: TGCGCCAGCAGCCAATCGGATTTGGGTTTTTCGGCGGGGGAGCTGTTTTTT. This gives the protein CASSQSDLGFSAGELFF. This chain joins TRBV4-1 to TRBJ2-2; the D gene cannot be named for sure. The CDR3 measures 17 amino acids from cysteine to phenylalanine. Just CDR3 DNA is preserved here, 51 bases in frame from base 1. Per the germline V gene, MGHRA is the CDR1 and YSYEKL is the CDR2. The germline ends are 21 bases apart after V is trimmed by 2 bases and J by 8 bases.